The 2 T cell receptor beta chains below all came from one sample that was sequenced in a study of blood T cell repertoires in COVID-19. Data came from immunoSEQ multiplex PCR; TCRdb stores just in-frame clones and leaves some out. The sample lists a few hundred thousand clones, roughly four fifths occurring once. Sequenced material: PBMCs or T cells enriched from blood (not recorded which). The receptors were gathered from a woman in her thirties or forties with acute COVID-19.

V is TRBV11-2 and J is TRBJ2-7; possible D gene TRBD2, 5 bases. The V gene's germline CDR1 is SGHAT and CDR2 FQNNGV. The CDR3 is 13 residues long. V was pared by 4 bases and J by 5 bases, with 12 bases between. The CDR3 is CASSSGVVHEQYF. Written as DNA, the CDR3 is TGTGCCAGCAGCTCCGGGGTGGTTCACGAGCAGTACTTC.

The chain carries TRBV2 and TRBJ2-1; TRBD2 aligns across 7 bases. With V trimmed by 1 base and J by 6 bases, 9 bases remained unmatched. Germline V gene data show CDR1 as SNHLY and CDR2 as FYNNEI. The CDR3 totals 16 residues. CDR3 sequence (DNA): TGTGCCAGCAGTGAAGGGGGCGGGGGTCCCGGCAATGAGCAGTTCTTC. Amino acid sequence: CASSEGGGGPGNEQFF.